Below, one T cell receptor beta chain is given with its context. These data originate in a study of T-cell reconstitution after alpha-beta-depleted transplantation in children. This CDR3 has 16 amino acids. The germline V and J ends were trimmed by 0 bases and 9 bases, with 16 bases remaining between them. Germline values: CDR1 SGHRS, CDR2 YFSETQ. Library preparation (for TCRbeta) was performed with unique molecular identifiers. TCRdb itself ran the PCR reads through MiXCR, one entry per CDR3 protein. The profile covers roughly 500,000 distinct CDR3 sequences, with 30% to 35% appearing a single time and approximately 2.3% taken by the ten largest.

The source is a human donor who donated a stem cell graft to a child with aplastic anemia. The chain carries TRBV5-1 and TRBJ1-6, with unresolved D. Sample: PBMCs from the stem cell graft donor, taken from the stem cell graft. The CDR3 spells CASSLGRAELGSPLHF. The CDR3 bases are TGCGCCAGCAGCTTGGGTAGGGCGGAACTCGGTTCACCCCTCCACTTT. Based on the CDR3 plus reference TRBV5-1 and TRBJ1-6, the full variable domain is KAGVTQTPRYLIKTRGQQVTLSCSPISGHRSVSWYQQTPGQGLQFLFEYFSETQRNKGNFPGRFSGRQFSNSRSEMNVSTLELGDSALYLCASSLGRAELGSPLHFGNGTRLTVT.